This T cell receptor (beta chain) was sequenced for a study of T cells in Graves' hyperthyroidism and ophthalmopathy. Study results and limitations: Ophthalmopathy onset followed model prediction by a median approximately 5.9 months.

The CDR3 is 11 residues long. Germline lookup yields CDR1 MGHRA and CDR2 YSYEKL. This clonotype is a singleton in its sample. Antigen unknown. It is likely a read error, because the conserved phenylalanine at the end of the CDR3 is missing. Diagnostic assessment was based on clinical symptoms, serum thyroxine and TRAb, thyroid ultrasound and orbital computed tomography. Researchers took RNA transcripts and amplified the TCR beta CDR3 regions from them. The study used the HTBI primer set for a first-round RT-PCR of the TCR CDR3. TCRdb re-called the multiplex PCR reads with MiXCR, one entry per CDR3 protein. Counted here are 550,000 to 700,000 distinct CDR3 sequences, 40% to 55% occurring once; the ten biggest clones make up roughly 20%.

The origin of this receptor is an adult woman with Graves' disease, either hyperthyroidism or ophthalmopathy (not recorded which). The V gene is TRBV4-1, the J gene TRBJ2-5; D unresolved. The sample consisted of peripheral blood or thyroid tissue (not recorded which). The CDR3 sequence is CASSQLEIQYS. For the CDR3, the DNA is TGCGCCAGCAGCCAATTGGAGATCCAGTACTCC.